The rows below give T cell receptor beta chains drawn from one sample of a study of CD8+CD57+ T cells in acquired aplastic anemia. From the reads, TCRdb called clonotypes with MiXCR, one entry per CDR3 protein. The sample contains roughly 150,000 distinct CDR3 sequences, 40% to 55% of which appear only once. The sequenced sample was sorted CD4+, CD8+, or CD8+CD57+ T cells (not recorded which) from PBMCs. The source of these receptors is a human donor with aplastic anemia. Both conserved end residues are part of each CDR3. Size values are once, few and many counts, or a class for expanded clones, and some rows have none.

V gene,J gene,clone size,CDR3 protein
TRBV29-1,TRBJ2-3,-,CSVEGSGTDTQYF
TRBV11-1,TRBJ2-3,-,CASSYRGGPTDTQYF
TRBV5-4,TRBJ2-6,-,CASSLVIGIFASGANVLTF
TRBV9,TRBJ1-2,-,CASGRQYGYTF
TRBV10-3,TRBJ2-7,once,CATSEPSMDYEQYF
TRBV24-1,TRBJ2-3,-,CATRSSQGDTQYF
TRBV14,TRBJ1-1,-,CASSLRGTNTEAFF
TRBV19,TRBJ2-7,-,CASSWSTGFEYEQYF
TRBV2,TRBJ2-1,-,CATSGPPGDNEQFF
TRBV4-2,TRBJ2-1,-,CVSSQDRASYNEQFF
TRBV9,TRBJ2-7,-,CASSGLAGTYEQYF
TRBV11-2,TRBJ1-1,-,CASSAEHGGVAINTEAFF
TRBV19,TRBJ1-5,-,CATKGDFSNQPQHF
TRBV27,TRBJ1-2,many,CASSLVGGIRGYTF
TRBV20-1,TRBJ1-4,many,CSAQRTANEKLFF
TRBV7-9,TRBJ1-1,-,CASRQNTEAFF
TRBV25-1,TRBJ2-2,-,CASSRWGSTGELFF
TRBV10-3,TRBJ2-5,-,CAISGLAGARRETQYF
TRBV29-1,TRBJ2-3,-,CTGRGAGTDTQYF
TRBV10-3,TRBJ1-2,-,CASSRQGRNPGYTF
TRBV5-1,TRBJ2-2,-,CASSLRQGTNTGELFF
TRBV19,TRBJ1-1,-,CASSIVIGGNTEAFF
TRBV15,TRBJ1-1,many,CATSRGGRAEAFF
TRBV20-1,TRBJ2-3,once,CSTRDRASTDTQYF
TRBV12-3/TRBV12-4,TRBJ2-1,many,CASSPIAGGPYNEQFF
TRBV2,TRBJ1-2,once,CASSSRTGNNGYTF
TRBV10-3,TRBJ2-2,-,CASRRDFIYGELFF
TRBV29-1,TRBJ2-1,-,CSVGGSRNEQFF
TRBV6-1,TRBJ1-2,many,CASKSQSGQNYGYTF
TRBV18,TRBJ1-2,-,CASSPSRTGHNYGYTF
TRBV4-1,TRBJ1-1,few,CASSLDRSLNTEAFF
TRBV5-8,TRBJ2-6,many,CASSLGAPGANVLTF
TRBV3-1,TRBJ2-5,once,CASSQIPLGQGAWETQYF
TRBV5-1,TRBJ1-2,many,CASRGFGTEFYGYTF
TRBV12-3/TRBV12-4,TRBJ2-2,-,CASSFGVGVTGELFF
TRBV5-1,TRBJ2-1,many,CASSLGTSINEQFF
TRBV10-3,TRBJ2-7,-,CAISGGVGFNPHEQYF
TRBV20-1,TRBJ2-3,-,CSARDSGGASDTQYF
TRBV10-3,TRBJ1-2,-,CAISEAGEGYTF
TRBV6-5,TRBJ1-2,many,CASSSRTDYGYTF
TRBV9,TRBJ1-1,-,CASSVEGANGAEAFF
TRBV20-1,TRBJ1-6,-,CSAVDTDLGPLHF
TRBV25-1,TRBJ2-7,few,CASSDPATGSYEQYF
TRBV24-1,TRBJ1-4,-,CAAGDSGTGDEKLFF
TRBV6-1,TRBJ1-5,-,CARGGERYKTGCQPQHF
TRBV7-9,TRBJ2-6,-,CASSRDLNTEAF
TRBV5-1,TRBJ1-2,many,CASSLVHGNYGYTF
TRBV12-5,TRBJ1-2,few,CASGLQGGVYGYTF
TRBV10-3,TRBJ1-1,-,CAISAGGGTEAFF
TRBV4-1,TRBJ2-7,few,CASSQVGYEQYF
TRBV10-3,TRBJ2-7,-,CAISRGTGPPYYEQYF
TRBV18,TRBJ2-3,few,CASSPTSTGGSSDTQYF
TRBV4-3,TRBJ1-6,many,CASSPQKSSPLHF